This TCR beta chain came from a study of shared clonotypes between healthy human individuals (dated by TCRdb to between 2020 and 2021). At the level of the whole study: The cohort comprised two women and a few men aged 18 to 49 years. For each donor, three plates each were used for CD4 naive and CD4 memory, two plates were used for CD8 naive, and one plate was used for CD8 memory. Between about 0.94 and 10 billion PBMCs per donor were obtained by leukapheresis. The study deeply sequenced blood TCR repertoires of five healthy adults to estimate repertoire size and the extent of clonotype sharing between individuals. To increase sequencing depth and limit assay-specific biases, TCR repertoire library preparation and sequencing were carried out by different laboratories using diverse techniques. General study outcomes and caveats: Incomplete sequencing was indicated by rarefaction of sorted-subset datasets, despite the large sequencing depth. Compared with non-shared clonotypes, the clonotypes found in all four sorted-subset donors had higher generation probabilities. Sampling was restricted to blood, and TCR repertoires in tissue are likely to differ from TCR repertoires in blood. Larger estimated clonotype richness was generally found for naive subsets than for memory subsets. Because the study included only a small number of donors, the genetic and exposure-history diversity represented was limited. When four donors were compared, the shared fraction of clonotypes was 5% to 6.5% for naive CD4, approximately 3.3% for naive CD8, 2% to 2.5% for memory CD4, and 0.3% to 0.5% for memory CD8. Based on pairwise subsampling, the degree of clonotype sharing among donors was expected to be affected by sequencing depth.

The donors were healthy, HIV-negative adults with no recently reported acute infections or vaccinations. All donors were Caucasian adults living in Nashville, Tennessee, USA. CD4+ T cells were enriched by magnetic negative selection, after which naive cells were positively selected on CD45RA and the negative fraction was taken as the memory subset. Blood was collected by leukapheresis, and PBMCs were isolated by Ficoll-Histopaque density gradient centrifugation and then cryopreserved in liquid nitrogen vapor phase. Analytical flow cytometry was used to check the purity and quantity of every magnetically sorted T cell population. Each sorted fraction had its genomic DNA isolated and then quantified by UV absorbance on a Nanodrop 2000c. Trimming costs V 4 bases and J 1 base, and their ends lie 10 bases apart. The CDR3 sequence holds 14 residues, the cysteine and phenylalanine included. Only the CDR3 region is kept as DNA, spanning 42 bases read in frame from base 1. According to the germline V gene, CDR1 reads MGHRA and CDR2 reads YSYEKL.

Using the deep immunoSEQ assay, multiplex PCR amplified TCR CDR3 regions from genomic DNA. Extracted genomic DNA from each cell subset was distributed evenly across all wells of several immunoSEQ 96-well plates, and each plate was treated as a replicate. For sorted subsets, each replicate PCR was loaded with 200 to 250 ng genomic DNA, equivalent to approximately 33,000 T cell genomes. Purified libraries were measured with a Qubit 3.0 fluorometer, size-checked on a Bioanalyzer 2100, and measured again with the KAPA Library Quantification kit. Every immunoSEQ 96-well plate was sequenced on a dedicated single-read 150-cycle Illumina NextSeq 550 flow cell. On the authors' methods: The immunoSEQ output contained only junctional sequences without quality scores, so filtering could not match that applied to full-length reads. To assign V/J genes and CDR3, sequences were annotated against IMGT germline references using PyIR, a Python wrapper for IgBLAST v1.9. Reads were removed for weak V/J assignments (E-value above 1e-6), missing CDR3, stop codons, out-of-frame junctions, or ambiguous translated residues. V3J clonotypes were defined by identical inferred V gene, J gene, and CDR3 amino acid sequence. Percentage overlap between repertoires was calculated by dividing the number of shared unique clonotypes by the size of the smaller repertoire. Three approaches were used to assess repertoire richness: RTK rarefaction, the Chao1 estimator, and Recon v2.1 estimates of unobserved clonotypes. For all TCRbeta clonotypes obtained by the gDNA method from a handful of donors, generation probabilities were computed with OLGA. TCRdb holds this immuneACCESS table with in-frame rearrangements only. Some clones are missing; in checked studies, unresolved V genes explain under half, and the rest has no known cause. V and J calls plus clone size are reproduced from that table; the DNA served to infer D and trimming. In all, the sample holds 1,500,000 or so clones, and approximately 98.5% of those were seen once. The top ten clonotypes cover around 0.33% of the sample.

Comment on this clone: The target of this receptor is not known. No much larger clonotype is one base removed from it; base qualities were not supplied.

The sequence was collected from a man under 40 in good health. The chain couples TRBV4-1 to TRBJ1-1; there is no confident call for the D gene. The sequenced sample consisted of naive CD4+ T cells sorted from blood. Sample cell subset or site, as interpreted from the label and publication: CD45RA+ positively selected. Here is the DNA: TGCGCCAGCAGCCTATGGAGAGGGAACACTGAAGCTTTCTTT. Translated, it reads CASSLWRGNTEAFF.